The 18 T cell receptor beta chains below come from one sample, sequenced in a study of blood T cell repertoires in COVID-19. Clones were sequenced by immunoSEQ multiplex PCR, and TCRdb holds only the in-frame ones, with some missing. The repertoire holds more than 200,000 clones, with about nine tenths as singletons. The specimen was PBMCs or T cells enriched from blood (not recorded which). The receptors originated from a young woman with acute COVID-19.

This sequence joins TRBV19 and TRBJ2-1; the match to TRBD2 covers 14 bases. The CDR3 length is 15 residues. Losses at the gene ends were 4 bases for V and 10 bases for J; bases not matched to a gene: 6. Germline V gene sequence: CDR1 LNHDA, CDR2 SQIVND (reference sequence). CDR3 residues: CASSTGTSGRKEQFF. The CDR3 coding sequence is TGTGCCAGTAGTACCGGGACTAGCGGGAGAAAGGAGCAGTTCTTC.

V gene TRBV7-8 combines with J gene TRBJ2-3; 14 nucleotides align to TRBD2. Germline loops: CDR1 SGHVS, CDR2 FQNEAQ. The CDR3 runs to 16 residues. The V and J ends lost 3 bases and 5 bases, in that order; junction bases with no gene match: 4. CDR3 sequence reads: CASSLGLAGDGDTQYF. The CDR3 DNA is TGTGCCAGCAGCTTGGGACTAGCGGGGGACGGAGATACGCAGTATTTT.

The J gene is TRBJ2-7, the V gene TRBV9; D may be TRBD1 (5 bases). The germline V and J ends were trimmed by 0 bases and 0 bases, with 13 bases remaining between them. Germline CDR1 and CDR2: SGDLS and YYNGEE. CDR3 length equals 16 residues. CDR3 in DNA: TGTGCCAGCAGCGTAGGTAGGGGCTCCTTCTCCTACGAGCAGTACTTC. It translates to CASSVGRGSFSYEQYF. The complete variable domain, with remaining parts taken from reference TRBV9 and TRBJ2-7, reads DSGVTQTPKHLITATGQRVTLRCSPRSGDLSVYWYQQSLDQGLQFLIQYYNGEERAKGNILERFSAQQFPDLHSELNLSSLELGDSALYFCASSVGRGSFSYEQYFGPGTRLTVT.

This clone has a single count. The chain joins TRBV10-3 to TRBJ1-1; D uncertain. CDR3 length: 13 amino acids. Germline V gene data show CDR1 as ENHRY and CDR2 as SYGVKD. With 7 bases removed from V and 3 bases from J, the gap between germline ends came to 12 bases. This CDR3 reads CAITVGSYTEAFF. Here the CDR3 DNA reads TGTGCCATCACGGTGGGCAGTTACACTGAAGCTTTCTTT.

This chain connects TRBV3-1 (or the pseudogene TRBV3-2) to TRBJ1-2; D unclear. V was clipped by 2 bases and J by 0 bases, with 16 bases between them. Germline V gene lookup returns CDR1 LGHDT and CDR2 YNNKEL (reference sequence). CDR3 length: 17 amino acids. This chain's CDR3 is CASSQSSWSIANYGYTF. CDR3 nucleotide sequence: TGTGCCAGCAGCCAATCGAGCTGGTCCATAGCTAACTATGGCTACACCTTC.

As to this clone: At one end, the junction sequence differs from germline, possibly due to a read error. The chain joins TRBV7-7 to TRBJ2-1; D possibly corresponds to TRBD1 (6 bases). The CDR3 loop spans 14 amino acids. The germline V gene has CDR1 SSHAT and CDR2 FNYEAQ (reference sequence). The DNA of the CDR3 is TGTGCTAGCAGCCCGGTGGACAGATCCAATGAGCAGTTCTTC. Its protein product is CASSPVDRSNEQFF.

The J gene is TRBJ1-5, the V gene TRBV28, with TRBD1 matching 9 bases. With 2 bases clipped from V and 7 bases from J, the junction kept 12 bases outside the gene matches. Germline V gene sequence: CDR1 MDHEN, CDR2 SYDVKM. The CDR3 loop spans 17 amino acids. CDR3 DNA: TGTGCCAGCAGTTTAGGTCCGGGACAGGGTCTTGGGCAGCCCCAGCATTTT. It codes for CASSLGPGQGLGQPQHF.

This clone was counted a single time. As DNA, the CDR3 is TGTGCCAGCACTCGGTCGGGACAGGGAGCCAATGAGCAGTTCTTC. This sequence encodes CASTRSGQGANEQFF. This chain uses TRBV28 with TRBJ2-1; 9 nucleotides line up with TRBD1. The CDR3 length is 15 residues. Per germline, CDR1 MDHEN and CDR2 SYDVKM. V was clipped by 7 bases and J by 6 bases; unmatched bases: 10. The whole variable domain, remainder taken from reference TRBV28 and TRBJ2-1, is DVKVTQSSRYLVKRTGEKVFLECVQDMDHENMFWYRQDPGLGLRLIYFSYDVKMKEKGDIPEGYSVSREKKERFSLILESASTNQTSMYLCASTRSGQGANEQFFGPGTRLTVL.

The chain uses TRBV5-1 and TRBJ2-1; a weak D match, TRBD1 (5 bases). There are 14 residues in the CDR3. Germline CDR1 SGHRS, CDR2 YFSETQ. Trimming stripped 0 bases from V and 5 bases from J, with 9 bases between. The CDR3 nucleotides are TGCGCCAGCAGCTTGGCCGTAGGGGACAATGAGCAGTTCTTC. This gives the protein CASSLAVGDNEQFF. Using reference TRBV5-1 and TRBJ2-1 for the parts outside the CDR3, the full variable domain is KAGVTQTPRYLIKTRGQQVTLSCSPISGHRSVSWYQQTPGQGLQFLFEYFSETQRNKGNFPGRFSGRQFSNSRSEMNVSTLELGDSALYLCASSLAVGDNEQFFGPGTRLTVL.

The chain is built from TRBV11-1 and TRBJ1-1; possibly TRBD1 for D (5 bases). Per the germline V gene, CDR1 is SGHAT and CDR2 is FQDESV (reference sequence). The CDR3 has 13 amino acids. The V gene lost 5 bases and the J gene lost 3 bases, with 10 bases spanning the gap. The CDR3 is CASSRQFHTEAFF. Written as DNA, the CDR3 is TGTGCCAGCAGCCGACAGTTCCACACTGAAGCTTTCTTT.

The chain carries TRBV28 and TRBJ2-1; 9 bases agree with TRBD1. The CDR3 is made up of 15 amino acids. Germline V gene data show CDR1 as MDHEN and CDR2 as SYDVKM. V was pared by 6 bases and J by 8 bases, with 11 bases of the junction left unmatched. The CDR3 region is CASSLGQGKLHEQFF. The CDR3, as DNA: TGTGCCAGCAGCCTAGGACAGGGGAAATTGCATGAGCAGTTCTTC.

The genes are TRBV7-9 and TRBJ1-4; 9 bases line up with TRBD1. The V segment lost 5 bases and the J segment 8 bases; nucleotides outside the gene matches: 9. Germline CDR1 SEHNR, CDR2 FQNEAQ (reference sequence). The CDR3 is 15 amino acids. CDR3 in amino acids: CASSGEGQGGEKLFF. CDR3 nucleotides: TGTGCCAGCAGCGGAGAGGGACAGGGTGGGGAAAAACTGTTTTTT. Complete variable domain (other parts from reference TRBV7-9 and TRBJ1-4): DTGVSQNPRHKITKRGQNVTFRCDPISEHNRLYWYRQTLGQGPEFLTYFQNEAQLEKSRLLSDRFSAERPKGSFSTLEIQRTEQGDSAMYLCASSGEGQGGEKLFFGSGTQLSVL.

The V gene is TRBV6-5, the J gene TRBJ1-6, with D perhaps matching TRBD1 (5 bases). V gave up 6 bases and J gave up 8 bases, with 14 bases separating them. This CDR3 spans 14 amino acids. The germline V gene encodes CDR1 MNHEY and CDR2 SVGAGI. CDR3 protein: CASRPDSSYSPLHF. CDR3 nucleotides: TGTGCCAGCAGACCCGACAGTTCCTATTCACCCCTCCACTTT.

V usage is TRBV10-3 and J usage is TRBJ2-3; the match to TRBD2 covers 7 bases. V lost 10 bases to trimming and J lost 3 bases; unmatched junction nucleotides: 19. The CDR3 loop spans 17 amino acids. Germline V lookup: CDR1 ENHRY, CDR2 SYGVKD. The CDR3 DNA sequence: TGTGCCAAAAGACCCGGGACTATCACTCATTTTACAGATACGCAGTATTTT. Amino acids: CAKRPGTITHFTDTQYF.

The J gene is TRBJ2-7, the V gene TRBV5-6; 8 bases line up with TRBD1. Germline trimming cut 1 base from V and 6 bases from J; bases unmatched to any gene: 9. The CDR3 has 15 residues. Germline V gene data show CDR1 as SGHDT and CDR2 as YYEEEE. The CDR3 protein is CASSLYGQGLSEQYF. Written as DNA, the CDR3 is TGTGCCAGCAGCTTGTATGGACAGGGACTTTCCGAGCAGTACTTC.

In DNA form, the CDR3 reads TGTGCCAGCAGCTTATGGGAGGAGGAGGCTTTCTTT. Amino acid sequence: CASSLWEEEAFF. The genes are TRBV7-8 and TRBJ1-1, with D unclear. CDR3 length equals 12 residues. The germline gives CDR1 SGHVS, CDR2 FQNEAQ. With 2 bases removed from V and 11 bases from J, the gap between germline ends came to 12 bases.

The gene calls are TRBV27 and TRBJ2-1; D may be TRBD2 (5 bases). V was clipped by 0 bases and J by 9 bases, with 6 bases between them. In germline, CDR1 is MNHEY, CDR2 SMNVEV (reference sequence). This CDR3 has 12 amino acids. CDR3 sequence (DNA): TGTGCCAGCAGTTTATCAGGAGGTGAGCAGTTCTTC. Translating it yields CASSLSGGEQFF.

CDR3 nucleotide sequence: TGTGCCAGCAACAAAGACAGCCCCTACAATGAGCAGTTCTTC. Protein: CASNKDSPYNEQFF. The rearrangement joins TRBV7-8 to TRBJ2-1; the D gene is possibly TRBD1 (5 bases). The CDR3 runs to 14 residues. Trimming shortened V by 7 bases and J by 2 bases, and 12 bases separated the two germline ends. Germline V gives CDR1 SGHVS, CDR2 FQNEAQ.